Listed here are 24 T cell receptor beta chains from one sample, sequenced in a study of T cells in Graves' hyperthyroidism and ophthalmopathy. Amplified TCR beta CDR3 regions came from RNA transcripts. The primer set for the first-round RT-PCR of the TCR CDR3 was HTBI. One entry per CDR3 protein results from TCRdb running MiXCR on the multiplex PCR reads. The profile shows under 700,000 distinct CDR3 sequences, approximately 15% of them singletons. The sequencing sample was made of blood. All receptors derive from a woman between 18 and 29 years old with Graves' hyperthyroidism.

The V call is TRBV3-1, the J call TRBJ2-7; D is unclear. The germline V and J ends were trimmed by 1 base and 5 bases, with 9 bases remaining between them. The CDR3 runs 13 residues. Per the germline V gene, CDR1 is LGHDT and CDR2 is YNNKEL (reference sequence). CDR3 sequence: CASSQGGRDEQYF. The CDR3, as DNA: TGTGCCAGCAGCCAAGGTGGTAGGGACGAGCAGTACTTC.

This clonotype was observed a few times. The chain recombines TRBV7-6 with TRBJ2-5; D not resolved. Looked up from germline, CDR1 is SGHVS and CDR2 is FNYEAQ. The CDR3 has 15 amino acids. Trimming removed 2 bases at V and 0 bases at J, with 10 bases between. CDR3 nucleotide sequence: TGTGCCAGCAGCTTATTTTCCGGGCACCAAGAGACCCAGTACTTC. It translates to CASSLFSGHQETQYF. Filled out from reference TRBV7-6 and TRBJ2-5, the complete variable domain reads GAGVSQSPRYKVTKRGQDVALRCDPISGHVSLYWYRQALGQGPEFLTYFNYEAQQDKSGLPNDRFSAERPEGSISTLTIQRTEQRDSAMYRCASSLFSGHQETQYFGPGTRLLVL.

This clonotype was seen ten or more times. The chain joins TRBV20-1 to TRBJ1-3; the match to TRBD1 covers 10 bases. Trimming removed 5 bases from V and 1 base from J; junction bases left unmatched: 8. Germline CDR1 and CDR2: DFQATT and SNEGSKA (reference sequence). CDR3 size: 16 residues. The CDR3 bases are TGCAGTGCTCCCCGGTGGGACAGGGGATCTGGAAACACCATATATTTT. Its protein product is CSAPRWDRGSGNTIYF.

This clonotype was detected many times. The genes are TRBV7-9 and TRBJ2-5; 7 bases are a match to TRBD2. V trimming: 5 bases; J trimming: 1 base; junction bases outside the gene matches: 10. The germline gives CDR1 SEHNR, CDR2 FQNEAQ (reference sequence). This CDR3 is 16 amino acids long. CDR3 protein: CASSPQSGLLQETQYF. The CDR3 DNA reads as TGTGCCAGCAGCCCGCAGTCGGGACTACTCCAAGAGACCCAGTACTTC.

This clonotype was seen many times. The gene calls are TRBV5-1 and TRBJ1-1; the D is unclear. Germline V gene lookup returns CDR1 SGHRS and CDR2 YFSETQ. This CDR3 spans 14 amino acids. V lost 0 bases and J 0 bases, leaving 6 bases between the germline ends. The CDR3 loop reads CASSLVAVNTEAFF. The CDR3 DNA sequence: TGCGCCAGCAGCTTGGTGGCAGTGAACACTGAAGCTTTCTTT.

This clonotype was found a few times. The V call is TRBV5-1, the J call TRBJ2-1; 12 bases line up with TRBD2. The V segment lost 4 bases and the J segment 7 bases; nucleotides outside the gene matches: 6. Germline values: CDR1 SGHRS, CDR2 YFSETQ. The CDR3 length is 15 residues. DNA for the CDR3: TGCGCCAGCAGCCACAGGACTAGCGGGATGAATGAGCAGTTCTTC. This codes for CASSHRTSGMNEQFF.

This clonotype showed up many times. V gene TRBV6-1 combines with J gene TRBJ2-7; 8 nucleotides match TRBD2. The CDR3 has 14 amino acids. The V gene's germline CDR1 is MNHNS and CDR2 SASEGT. J gave up 0 bases and V 6 bases, and 4 bases lay outside the gene matches. The CDR3 bases are TGTGCCAGCAGCCAGCGGGGGAACTCCTACGAGCAGTACTTC. Its protein product is CASSQRGNSYEQYF.

Ten or more counts support this clonotype. This chain connects TRBV7-3 to TRBJ1-5; 9 nucleotides line up with TRBD1. The germline gives CDR1 SGHTA, CDR2 FQGTGA. The CDR3 is 16 residues long. J gave up 4 bases and V 5 bases, and 9 bases lay outside the gene matches. Here the CDR3 reads CASSPQGQGGNQPQHF. Here the CDR3 DNA reads TGTGCCAGCAGCCCGCAGGGACAGGGAGGTAATCAGCCCCAGCATTTT.

This clonotype has only a few counts. The chain carries TRBV7-2 and TRBJ1-5; a weak D match, TRBD1 (5 bases). This CDR3 is built from 16 residues. Germline V CDR1 and CDR2: SGHTA, FQGNSA. Trimming pared 0 bases from V and 7 bases from J, leaving 16 bases between. CDR3 DNA: TGTGCCAGCAGCTTAGCGAGTGTGGGGGGGGTCCAGCCCCAGCATTTT. Translating it yields CASSLASVGGVQPQHF.

The sample holds one count of this clonotype. The V gene is TRBV29-1, the J gene TRBJ1-1, with a tentative D call TRBD1 (5 bases). Germline loops: CDR1 SQVTM, CDR2 ANQGSEA. This CDR3 spans 13 amino acids. The ends were cut back, 4 bases at V and 4 bases at J, with 13 bases in the middle. DNA for the CDR3: TGCAGCGTTGGGCGGGGTGGGGGCACTGAAGCTTTCTTT. Translated: CSVGRGGGTEAFF.

About this clonotype itself: Being one base from a much bigger clone, this may be a read error. The V call is TRBV20-1, the J call TRBJ2-5; D is ambiguous. This CDR3 has 11 amino acids. The germline CDR1 and CDR2 sequences are DFQATT and SNEGSKA (reference sequence). V gave up 8 bases and J gave up 3 bases, with 10 bases separating them. Here the CDR3 DNA reads TGCAGTACGATGGCAGAAGAGACCCAGTACTTC. It translates to CSTMAEETQYF.

This clonotype was recorded a few times. The chain links TRBV3-1 to TRBJ2-1; D gene uncertain. This CDR3 is built from 16 residues. Trimming took off 0 bases at V and 6 bases at J, with 15 bases between the two ends. In germline, CDR1 is LGHDT, CDR2 YNNKEL (reference sequence). CDR3 protein: CASSQDNRPLGNEQFF. The DNA for the CDR3 is TGTGCCAGCAGCCAAGACAATCGACCCCTCGGCAATGAGCAGTTCTTC.

This chain links TRBV20-1 with TRBJ1-1; D remains unclear. The CDR3 is 12 amino acids. CDR1 is DFQATT and CDR2 is SNEGSKA in the germline V gene (reference sequence). V dropped 6 bases and J dropped 4 bases, with 12 bases sitting between them. CDR3 nucleotides: TGCAGTGCATTTCAGACGAGCACTGAAGCTTTCTTT. Its translation: CSAFQTSTEAFF.

The sample holds a few counts of this clonotype. V is TRBV9 and J is TRBJ2-1; tentative D call: TRBD1 (5 bases). The CDR3 is 15 amino acids. Trimming left V 3 bases short and J 8 bases short, with 18 bases between. CDR1 SGDLS and CDR2 YYNGEE come from the germline V gene. The CDR3 is CASSGDIGVGDEQFF. CDR3 DNA: TGTGCCAGCAGCGGCGACATAGGGGTAGGCGATGAGCAGTTCTTC.

This clonotype was observed a handful of times. Possible read error: a much larger clone is one base away. This chain links TRBV7-2 with TRBJ2-1; 9 bases align to TRBD1. CDR1 and CDR2 from the germline V gene are SGHTA and FQGNSA. CDR3 length equals 16 residues. The ends lost 5 bases at V and 5 bases at J; junction bases unmatched: 10. Here the CDR3 reads CASSPAGGQGDNEQFF. The CDR3 region has the DNA TGTGCCAGCAGCCCAGCTGGGGGACAGGGAGACAATGAGCAGTTCTTC.

A few counts support this clonotype. An end of the junction differs from the germline gene, which may be a read error. This chain uses TRBV5-1 with TRBJ2-1; 10 bases match TRBD1. From germline, CDR1 is SGHRS and CDR2 YFSETQ. The CDR3 runs 16 residues. The CDR3 nucleotides read TGCGCCAGCGGCTTGGTGGGGACAGGGGCTTACAATGAGCAGTTCTTC. Translated, it gives CASGLVGTGAYNEQFF.

This clonotype showed up many times. This chain joins TRBV20-1 and TRBJ2-7; 11 bases are a match to TRBD2. The CDR3 sequence is 16 residues long. Per the germline V gene, CDR1 is DFQATT and CDR2 is SNEGSKA (reference sequence). The V and J ends lost 0 bases and 3 bases, in that order; junction bases with no gene match: 7. The CDR3 region has the DNA TGCAGTGCTAGAGATAAGGGACTAGCGGTCCTCTACGAGCAGTACTTC. It is translated as CSARDKGLAVLYEQYF.

This clonotype was found a few times. The chain combines TRBV3-1 with TRBJ2-2, with TRBD2 matching over 13 bases. Germline values: CDR1 LGHDT, CDR2 YNNKEL (reference sequence). With V trimmed by 5 bases and J by 0 bases, 6 bases remained unmatched. The CDR3 is made up of 18 amino acids. CDR3 DNA sequence: TGTGCCAGCAGCTTCCGGACTAGCGGGGGCCCGAACACCGGGGAGCTGTTTTTT. As protein: CASSFRTSGGPNTGELFF.

This chain uses TRBV30 with TRBJ1-3; D perhaps matches TRBD1 (5 bases). The CDR3 runs 15 residues. Germline V lookup: CDR1 GTSNPN, CDR2 SVGIG (reference sequence). Trimming stripped 2 bases from V and 0 bases from J, with 11 bases between. The CDR3 protein is CAWSPGHSSGNTIYF. The CDR3 DNA reads as TGTGCCTGGAGTCCCGGACACTCCTCTGGAAACACCATATATTTT. Using reference TRBV30 and TRBJ1-3 for the parts outside the CDR3, the full variable domain is SQTIHQWPATLVQPVGSPLSLECTVEGTSNPNLYWYRQAAGRGLQLLFYSVGIGQISSEVPQNLSASRPQDRQFILSSKKLLLSDSGFYLCAWSPGHSSGNTIYFGEGSWLTVV.

This chain uses TRBV6-1 with TRBJ1-1; perhaps TRBD1 as D (5 bases). CDR1 is MNHNS and CDR2 is SASEGT in the germline V gene. The CDR3 totals 14 residues. The V end lost 7 bases, the J end lost 1 base, and 13 bases lay between the germline ends. CDR3 residues: CASINSGGNTEAFF. The DNA of the CDR3 is TGTGCCAGCATCAACTCTGGGGGGAACACTGAAGCTTTCTTT.

The rearrangement uses TRBV12-3 or TRBV12-4 and TRBJ2-1, with 9 bases lining up with TRBD1. The CDR3 consists of 16 residues. Losses at the gene ends were 4 bases for V and 2 bases for J; bases not matched to a gene: 6. The DNA for the CDR3 is TGTGCCAGCAGTTCCGGGACAGGGCAAACCTACAATGAGCAGTTCTTC. The encoded protein is CASSSGTGQTYNEQFF.

The V call is TRBV6-5, the J call TRBJ1-4; no clear D gene. The CDR3 has 15 residues. Germline V lookup: CDR1 MNHEY, CDR2 SVGAGI. V gave up 0 bases and J gave up 7 bases, with 12 bases separating them. The CDR3 region has the DNA TGTGCCAGCAGTTACTCTCAGCGGGGAAGTGAAAAACTGTTTTTT. Amino acid sequence: CASSYSQRGSEKLFF.

Only a few counts were recorded for this clonotype. This chain links TRBV5-6 with TRBJ2-3, with 10 positions matching TRBD2. The CDR3 length is 17 residues. Germline V lookup: CDR1 SGHDT, CDR2 YYEEEE. The J segment lost 6 bases and the V segment lost 3 bases, leaving 13 bases of the junction unmatched. The CDR3, as DNA: TGTGCCAGCAGCTCCGCGGGGCTAGCGGGAGTCGGGGATACGCAGTATTTT. Translating it yields CASSSAGLAGVGDTQYF. Full variable domain (outside the CDR3, taken from reference TRBV5-6 and TRBJ2-3): DAGVTQSPTHLIKTRGQQVTLRCSPKSGHDTVSWYQQALGQGPQFIFQYYEEEERQRGNFPDRFSGHQFPNYSSELNVNALLLGDSALYLCASSSAGLAGVGDTQYFGPGTRLTVL.

The chain combines TRBV20-1 with TRBJ1-1; unclear D gene. CDR1 is DFQATT, CDR2 SNEGSKA, per germline (reference sequence). Trimming left V 8 bases short and J 2 bases short, with 9 bases between. The CDR3 is 11 residues long. The CDR3 bases are TGCAGTACCGGGGAAAACACTGAAGCTTTCTTT. Translating gives CSTGENTEAFF.